This is a list of T cell receptor beta chains from one sample in a study of response to subunit inactivated influenza vaccine. TCRdb fed the RT-PCR reads into MiXCR, producing one record per CDR3 protein. The sample records roughly 700,000 distinct CDR3 sequences, 11% to 15% being singletons. Sequenced material: PBMCs from blood, taken less than 15 days before vaccination. These receptors were taken from a man in his fifties who received an inactivated influenza vaccine. CDR3s include the opening cysteine and the closing phenylalanine or tryptophan. The order of the fields is J gene, V gene, D gene, clone size, CDR3 protein, CDR3 DNA. D genes are given only for firm matches. The size entry is marked missing in some rows and otherwise reads once, few, many or a size class.

TRBJ2-7 TRBV20-1 - few CSASRQPGEQYF TGCAGTGCTAGTCGACAGCCTGGCGAGCAGTACTTC
TRBJ2-3 TRBV20-1 TRBD2 - CSGSRPSSSGRGMGTHTQYF TGCAGTGGCTCTCGACCCTCTTCTAGCGGGAGGGGGATGGGCACACATACGCAGTATTTT
TRBJ2-1 TRBV5-1 - few CASSLEVGSSYNEQFF TGCGCCAGCAGCTTGGAGGTGGGAAGCTCCTACAATGAGCAGTTCTTC
TRBJ2-5 TRBV9 TRBD2 - CASSVASGGTWETQYF TGTGCCAGCAGCGTAGCCAGCGGGGGGACGTGGGAGACCCAGTACTTC
TRBJ1-1 TRBV4-3 - few CASSQDGQVNTEAFF TGCGCCAGCAGCCAAGATGGTCAGGTGAACACTGAAGCTTTCTTT
TRBJ2-1 TRBV7-3 - many CASSLAQRNEQFF TGTGCCAGCAGCTTAGCACAGAGGAATGAGCAGTTCTTC
TRBJ1-3 TRBV2 - few CASSEGGNTIYF TGTGCCAGCAGTGAGGGAGGAAACACCATATATTTT
TRBJ2-1 TRBV9 - - CASSVVHANEQFF TGTGCCAGCAGCGTCGTCCACGCCAATGAGCAGTTCTTC
TRBJ1-2 TRBV28 TRBD1 - CASSFGKHRPPRGQTNYGYTF TGTGCCAGCAGTTTTGGTAAACACAGACCCCCCAGGGGACAGACTAACTATGGCTACACCTTC
TRBJ1-2 TRBV6-6 - - CASSAQGFGYTF TGTGCCAGCAGTGCCCAGGGTTTTGGCTACACCTTC
TRBJ2-7 TRBV29-1 TRBD1 few CSASGGNTYEQYF TGCAGCGCTTCAGGGGGAAACACCTACGAGCAGTACTTC
TRBJ2-7 TRBV29-1 - - CSVEVHYEQYF TGCAGCGTTGAAGTACACTACGAGCAGTACTTC
TRBJ2-1 TRBV10-3 TRBD2 many CAITSGRGDEQFF TGTGCCATCACGAGCGGGAGGGGAGATGAGCAGTTCTTC
TRBJ2-4 TRBV9 - few CASSEGRGYIQYF TGTGCCAGCAGCGAGGGAAGGGGATACATTCAGTACTTC
TRBJ2-3 TRBV7-6 TRBD2 few CASMGGAGGYHTDTQYF TGTGCCAGCATGGGTGGAGCGGGGGGGTACCACACAGATACGCAGTATTTT
TRBJ2-3 TRBV5-1 TRBD1 - CASSLLVPRQGQQDTQYF TGCGCCAGCAGCTTGTTGGTTCCGCGACAGGGGCAACAAGATACGCAGTATTTT
TRBJ2-3 TRBV7-8 - few CASEGGAQYF TGTGCCAGCGAAGGCGGGGCGCAGTATTTT